These T cell receptor beta chains were read from a single sample in a study of shared clonotypes between healthy human individuals. The protocol was immunoSEQ multiplex PCR, while the TCRdb copy is restricted to in-frame clones and leaves out a portion. Among over 2 million clones listed, less than 95% were seen once. Sequencing input: naive CD4+ T cells from PBMCs. Receptors were obtained from a man younger than 35 in good health. Some clones in this sample may be carry-over from other donors' samples. Each CDR3 is given with its conserved first and last residue. Fields, in order: D gene, V gene, J gene, clone size, CDR3 DNA, CDR3 protein. A D gene is named only where the DNA matches it firmly. Expanded clones are given a class, and other clones once, few, many or no size at all.

NA	TRBV4-1	TRBJ1-1	NA	TGCGCCAGCAGCCAAGATGAGTTCCGGGGGCGGATGGCTTTCTTT	CASSQDEFRGRMAFF
TRBD1	TRBV13	TRBJ2-7	NA	TGTGCCAGCAGCCGGACAGGGTTTTCCTACGAGCAGTACTTC	CASSRTGFSYEQYF
TRBD1	TRBV5-1	TRBJ2-7	once	TGCGCCAGCAGCTCAGGACAGGGGGGCGTCGAGCAGTACTTC	CASSSGQGGVEQYF
TRBD2	TRBV19	TRBJ2-4	NA	TGTGCCAGTAGCGCTCTCGGGGGAGGGCTAGCCAAAAACATTCAGTACTTC	CASSALGGGLAKNIQYF
NA	TRBV7-9	TRBJ2-1	NA	TGTGCCAGCAGTCACACCCTCTATGAGCAGTTCTTC	CASSHTLYEQFF
NA	TRBV5-1	TRBJ1-4	NA	TGCGCCAGCAGCTTGGGCGGACCTGGGGAAAAACTGTTTTTT	CASSLGGPGEKLFF
TRBD2	TRBV18	TRBJ2-3	NA	TGTGCCAGCTCACCACTTAGCGGGAGCACAGATACGCAGTATTTT	CASSPLSGSTDTQYF
NA	TRBV5-1	TRBJ2-1	NA	TGCGCCAGCAGCGCAATATGGCAGGGGAACTCCTACAATGAGCAGTTCTTC	CASSAIWQGNSYNEQFF
TRBD2	TRBV7-9	TRBJ2-7	NA	TGTGCCAGCAGCCTCCGACTAGCGGGAGGCTACGAGCAGTACTTC	CASSLRLAGGYEQYF
TRBD1	TRBV6-5	TRBJ1-1	few	TGTGCCAGCAGTTCACGGACAGGTACAACTGAAGCTTTCTTT	CASSSRTGTTEAFF
NA	TRBV29-1	TRBJ2-4	NA	TGCAGCGTTGAGATTCAGGGATTTCAGTACTTC	CSVEIQGFQYF
TRBD1	TRBV28	TRBJ1-2	NA	TGTGCCAGCAGTTTACCGGGACAGGGGGCTGCTGGCTACACCTTC	CASSLPGQGAAGYTF
TRBD2	TRBV27	TRBJ2-3	NA	TGTGCCAGTGGAGATCGACTAGCGGACAGCACAGATACGCAGTATTTT	CASGDRLADSTDTQYF
TRBD1	TRBV28	TRBJ2-7	few	TGTGCCAGCAGCACGTGGCGCGACAGGGTTAACGAGCAGTACTTC	CASSTWRDRVNEQYF
TRBD2	TRBV15	TRBJ2-7	NA	TGTGCCACCCGTTCCGGACTAGCGGGCTACGAGCAGTACTTC	CATRSGLAGYEQYF
NA	TRBV9	TRBJ1-3	NA	TGTGCCAGCAGCTCGCAGACTTTTAGCTCTGGAAACACCATATATTTT	CASSSQTFSSGNTIYF
NA	TRBV5-1	TRBJ1-2	NA	TGCGCCAGCAGCTTGTATTCAGGGGTCTATGGCTACACCTTC	CASSLYSGVYGYTF
NA	TRBV2	TRBJ2-7	NA	TGTGCCAGCAGCGAGACAGCCACCTACGAGCAGTACTTC	CASSETATYEQYF
NA	TRBV9	TRBJ2-3	NA	TGTGCCAGCGGGCAGAGGCCATCAACCACAGATACGCAGTATTTT	CASGQRPSTTDTQYF
NA	TRBV11-2	TRBJ2-7	NA	TGTGCCAGCAGCCTTCTTGGGGCCGAGCAGTACTTC	CASSLLGAEQYF
NA	TRBV9	TRBJ2-2	NA	TGTGCCAGCAGCGTAGCCGCGGCGACCGGGGAGCTGTTTTTT	CASSVAAATGELFF
NA	TRBV29-1	TRBJ1-1	NA	TGCAGCACACGTCAGGGAGGGGACACTGAAGCTTTCTTT	CSTRQGGDTEAFF
NA	TRBV7-3	TRBJ2-6	NA	TGTGCCAGCAGCTTACAGATCCTCGCCCCTGGGGCCAACGTCCTGACTTTC	CASSLQILAPGANVLTF
NA	TRBV10-3	TRBJ1-1	few	TGTGCCATCAGTGGAGGCACTGAAGCTTTCTTT	CAISGGTEAFF
TRBD2	TRBV6-1	TRBJ2-7	once	TGTGCCAGCAGTCTTCTGGTCGGGGGGGAGCAGTACTTC	CASSLLVGGEQYF
TRBD1	TRBV28	TRBJ1-2	NA	TGTGCCAGCAGGGCGAACTATTTGACAGGGAAGTTAGACGGCTACACCTTC	CASRANYLTGKLDGYTF
NA	TRBV29-1	TRBJ2-2	NA	TGCAGCGTTGGGGGACTCCTGAACACCGGGGAGCTGTTTTTT	CSVGGLLNTGELFF
TRBD2	TRBV5-1	TRBJ2-1	NA	TGCGCCAGCAGCTTAATAGCGGGGTCCTACAATGAGCAGTTCTTC	CASSLIAGSYNEQFF
NA	TRBV7-9	TRBJ2-5	once	TGTGCCAGCAGCCACAGGGCAGTACAAGAGACCCAGTACTTC	CASSHRAVQETQYF
NA	TRBV11-2	TRBJ1-1	NA	TGTGCCAGCAGCCTCCGGGACACGGGCTACACTGAAGCTTTCTTT	CASSLRDTGYTEAFF
NA	TRBV2	TRBJ2-5	NA	TGTGCCAGCAGTCCTGAGGGCGAGCAGACCCAGTACTTC	CASSPEGEQTQYF
NA	TRBV19	TRBJ1-4	NA	TGTGCCAGTAATTCGTGGACGTCGGCAACTAATGAAAAACTGTTTTTT	CASNSWTSATNEKLFF
TRBD1	TRBV4-1	TRBJ2-3	NA	TGCGCCAGCAGCCACCCAGGGGGCGGCGCAGATACGCAGTATTTT	CASSHPGGGADTQYF
NA	TRBV2	TRBJ1-1	NA	TGTGCCAGCTTTCGGGGCGCGGTCACTGAAGCTTTCTTT	CASFRGAVTEAFF
NA	TRBV7-2	TRBJ1-1	NA	TGTGCCAGCAGCTTTGCGATACAAGAAGCTTTCTTT	CASSFAIQEAFF
TRBD1	TRBV5-6	TRBJ1-5	NA	TGTGCCAGCAGCTTGGGGGACAGGGGACAGCCCCAGCATTTT	CASSLGDRGQPQHF
TRBD2	TRBV5-1	TRBJ2-3	NA	TGCGCCAGCAGCTTGGCAATGGCGGGAGGAGTAGATACGCAGTATTTT	CASSLAMAGGVDTQYF
NA	TRBV4-1	TRBJ2-5	NA	TGCGCCAGCAGCCAATTAGGAGACCAAGAGACCCAGTACTTC	CASSQLGDQETQYF
NA	TRBV19	TRBJ1-4	NA	TGTGCCAGTAGTCCAAACAGGGTACCAACTAATGAAAAACTGTTTTTT	CASSPNRVPTNEKLFF
NA	TRBV10-1	TRBJ1-1	NA	TGCGCCAGCAGTTTCAGGGGGAACACTGAAGCTTTCTTT	CASSFRGNTEAFF
NA	TRBV28	TRBJ2-4	NA	TGTGCCAGCAGCGGCCAGGACACGAAGGGCAAAAACATTCAGTACTTC	CASSGQDTKGKNIQYF
NA	TRBV28	TRBJ1-1	NA	TGTGCCAGCAGTTTACCCGGCGGGGGCGAAGCTTTCTTT	CASSLPGGGEAFF